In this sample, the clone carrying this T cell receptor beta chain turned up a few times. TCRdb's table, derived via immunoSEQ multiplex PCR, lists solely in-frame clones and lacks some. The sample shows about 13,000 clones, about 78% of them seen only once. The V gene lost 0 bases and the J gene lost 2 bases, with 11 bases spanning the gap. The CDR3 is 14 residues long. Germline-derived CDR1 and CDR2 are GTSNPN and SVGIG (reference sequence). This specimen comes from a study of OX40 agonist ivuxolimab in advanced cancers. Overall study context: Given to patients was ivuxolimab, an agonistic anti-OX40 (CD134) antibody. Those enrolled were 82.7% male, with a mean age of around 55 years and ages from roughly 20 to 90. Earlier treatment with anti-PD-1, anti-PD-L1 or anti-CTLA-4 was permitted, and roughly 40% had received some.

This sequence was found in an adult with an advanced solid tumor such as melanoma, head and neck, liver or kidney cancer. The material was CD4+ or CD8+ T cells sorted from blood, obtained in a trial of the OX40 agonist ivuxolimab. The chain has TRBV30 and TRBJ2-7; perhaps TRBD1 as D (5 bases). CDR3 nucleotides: TGTGCCTGGAGTGTATTGGCAGGGACCTACGAGCAGTACTTC. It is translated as CAWSVLAGTYEQYF.